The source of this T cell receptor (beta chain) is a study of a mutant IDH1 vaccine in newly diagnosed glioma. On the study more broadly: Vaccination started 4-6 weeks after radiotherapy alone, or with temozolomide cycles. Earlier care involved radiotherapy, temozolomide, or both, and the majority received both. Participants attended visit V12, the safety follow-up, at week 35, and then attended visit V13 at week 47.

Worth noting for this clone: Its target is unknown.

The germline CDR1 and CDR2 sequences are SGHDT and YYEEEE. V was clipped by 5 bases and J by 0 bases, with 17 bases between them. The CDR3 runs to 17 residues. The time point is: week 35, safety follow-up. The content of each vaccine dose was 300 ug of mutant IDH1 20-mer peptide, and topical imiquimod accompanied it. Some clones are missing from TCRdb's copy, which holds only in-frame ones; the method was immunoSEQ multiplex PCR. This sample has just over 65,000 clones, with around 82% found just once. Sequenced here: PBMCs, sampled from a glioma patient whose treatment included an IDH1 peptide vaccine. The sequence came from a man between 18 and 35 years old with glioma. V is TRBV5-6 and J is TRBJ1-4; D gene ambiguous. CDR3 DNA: TGTGCCAGCAGTTTTACAGCGGGCGGAGCAACTAATGAAAAACTGTTTTTT. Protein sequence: CASSFTAGGATNEKLFF.